Each of the 5 T cell receptor beta chains below was sequenced from the same sample in a study of blood T cells in healthy people across ages. PCR was performed a second time for roughly 7 to 12 cycles using a sample-barcoded 5' primer and a J-beta primer mix. MiXCR, applied by TCRdb to the 5' RACE reads, yields one record per CDR3 protein. The profile shows some 860,000 distinct CDR3 sequences, 56% of them singletons. Sequenced: blood. Receptor source: a man aged 40-55 years in good health.

The table lists this clonotype with a few counts. The chain employs TRBV7-9 and TRBJ1-2; D ambiguous. CDR1 and CDR2 (germline): SEHNR, FQNEAQ (reference sequence). CDR3 length equals 14 residues. V lost 1 base to trimming and J lost 7 bases, with 13 bases between them. The CDR3 here is CASSLEVARAGYTF. The CDR3 region has the DNA TGTGCCAGCAGCTTAGAAGTCGCGCGGGCTGGCTACACCTTC.

The chain joins TRBV5-1 to TRBJ2-3; D call uncertain. V lost 0 bases, J lost 4 bases, and 9 bases lay in between. CDR3 length equals 14 residues. Germline CDR1 reads SGHRS; CDR2 reads YFSETQ. The CDR3 here is CASSLDSGSDTQYF. The CDR3 DNA is TGCGCCAGCAGCTTGGATAGTGGCTCAGATACGCAGTATTTT.

This clonotype has just a few counts. This sequence joins TRBV20-1 and TRBJ2-1; maybe TRBD2 (5 bases). The CDR3 covers 14 residues. Germline V gene data show CDR1 as DFQATT and CDR2 as SNEGSKA (reference sequence). Trimming removed 3 bases at V and 7 bases at J, with 16 bases between. The DNA of the CDR3 is TGCAGTGCTAGTTCCGGGAACCCCTGGAATGAGCAGTTCTTC. This sequence encodes CSASSGNPWNEQFF.

CDR3 sequence (DNA): TGTGCCAGCAGCCTTCACAGGGATCTTGGCTATGGCTACACCTTC. Protein: CASSLHRDLGYGYTF. This chain joins TRBV14 and TRBJ1-2, with D perhaps matching TRBD1 (6 bases). Trimming stripped 4 bases from V and 4 bases from J, with 16 bases between. This CDR3 region has 15 residues. Germline-derived CDR1 and CDR2 are SGHDN and FVKESK.

This sequence joins TRBV20-1 and TRBJ1-2; tentative D call: TRBD1 (5 bases). The CDR3 runs 14 residues. Germline V gene sequence: CDR1 DFQATT, CDR2 SNEGSKA (reference sequence). For the CDR3, the DNA is TGCAGCATTAAGGCCTCCGGGGCCGTCCGCAGCTACACCTTC. The encoded protein is CSIKASGAVRSYTF.